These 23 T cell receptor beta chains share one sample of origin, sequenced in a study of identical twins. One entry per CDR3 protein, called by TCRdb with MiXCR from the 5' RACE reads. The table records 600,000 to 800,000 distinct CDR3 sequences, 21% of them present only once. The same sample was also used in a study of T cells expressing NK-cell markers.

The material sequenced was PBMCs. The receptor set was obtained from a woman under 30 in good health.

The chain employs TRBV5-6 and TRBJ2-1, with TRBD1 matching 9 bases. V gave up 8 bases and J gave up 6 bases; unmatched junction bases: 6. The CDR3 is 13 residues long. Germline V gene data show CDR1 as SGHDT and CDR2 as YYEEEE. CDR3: CARRGTGSNEQFF. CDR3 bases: TGTGCCAGAAGGGGGACAGGGTCCAATGAGCAGTTCTTC.

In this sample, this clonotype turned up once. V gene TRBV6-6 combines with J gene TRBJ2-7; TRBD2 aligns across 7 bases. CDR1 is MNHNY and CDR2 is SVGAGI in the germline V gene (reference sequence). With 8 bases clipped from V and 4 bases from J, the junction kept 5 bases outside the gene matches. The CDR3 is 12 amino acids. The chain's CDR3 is CASAGRKYEQYF. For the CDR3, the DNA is TGTGCCAGCGCCGGGAGGAAGTACGAGCAGTACTTC.

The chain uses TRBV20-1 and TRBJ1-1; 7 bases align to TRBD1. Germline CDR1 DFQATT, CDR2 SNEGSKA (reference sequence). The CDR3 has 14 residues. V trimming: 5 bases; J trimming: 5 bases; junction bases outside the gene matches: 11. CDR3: CSAPPFRDRTEAFF. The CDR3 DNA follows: TGCAGTGCTCCCCCCTTCCGGGACAGAACTGAAGCTTTCTTT.

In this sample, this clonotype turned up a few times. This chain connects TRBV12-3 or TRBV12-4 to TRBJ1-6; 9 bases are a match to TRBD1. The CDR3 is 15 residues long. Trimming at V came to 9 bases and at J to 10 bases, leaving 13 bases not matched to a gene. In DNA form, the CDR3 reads TGTGCCAGTAGGCGACAGGGGGAAAGAGGGTCACCCCTCCACTTT. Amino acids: CASRRQGERGSPLHF.

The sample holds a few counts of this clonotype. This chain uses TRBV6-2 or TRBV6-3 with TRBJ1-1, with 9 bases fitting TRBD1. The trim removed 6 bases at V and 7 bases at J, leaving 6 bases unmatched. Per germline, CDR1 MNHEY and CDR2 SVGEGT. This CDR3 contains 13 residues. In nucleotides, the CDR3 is TGTGCCAGCAGCCGTTCGGGACAGGGTGAAGCTTTCTTT. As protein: CASSRSGQGEAFF.

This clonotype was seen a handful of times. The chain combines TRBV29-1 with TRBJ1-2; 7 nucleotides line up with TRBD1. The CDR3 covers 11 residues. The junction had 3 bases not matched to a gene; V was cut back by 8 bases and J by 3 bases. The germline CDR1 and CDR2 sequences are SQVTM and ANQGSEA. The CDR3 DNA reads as TGCAGCCTACAGGGGCACTATGGCTACACCTTC. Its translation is CSLQGHYGYTF.

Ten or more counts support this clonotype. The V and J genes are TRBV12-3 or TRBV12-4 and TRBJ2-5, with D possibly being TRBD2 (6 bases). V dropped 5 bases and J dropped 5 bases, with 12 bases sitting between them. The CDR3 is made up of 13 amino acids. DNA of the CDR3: TGTGCCAGCAGTCTGACTAGGATTGAGACCCAGTACTTC. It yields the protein CASSLTRIETQYF.

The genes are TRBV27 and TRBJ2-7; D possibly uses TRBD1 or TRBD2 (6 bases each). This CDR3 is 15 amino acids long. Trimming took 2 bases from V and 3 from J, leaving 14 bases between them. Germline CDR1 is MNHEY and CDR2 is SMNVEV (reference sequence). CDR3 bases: TGTGCCAGCAGTTTAAGGGGGGTCGTAGTCTACGAGCAGTACTTC. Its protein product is CASSLRGVVVYEQYF.

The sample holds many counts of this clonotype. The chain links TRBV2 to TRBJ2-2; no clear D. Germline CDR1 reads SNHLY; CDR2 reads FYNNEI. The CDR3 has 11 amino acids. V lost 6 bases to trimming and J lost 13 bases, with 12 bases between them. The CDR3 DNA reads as TGTGCCAGCAGACAACTTTTGGGGCTGTTTTTT. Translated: CASRQLLGLFF.

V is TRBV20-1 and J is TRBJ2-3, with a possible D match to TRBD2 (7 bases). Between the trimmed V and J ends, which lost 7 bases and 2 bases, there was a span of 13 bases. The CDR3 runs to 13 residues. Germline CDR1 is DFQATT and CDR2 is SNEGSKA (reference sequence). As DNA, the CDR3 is TGCAGTGTCGGCGGGGGCTACACAGATACGCAGTATTTT. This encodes CSVGGGYTDTQYF.

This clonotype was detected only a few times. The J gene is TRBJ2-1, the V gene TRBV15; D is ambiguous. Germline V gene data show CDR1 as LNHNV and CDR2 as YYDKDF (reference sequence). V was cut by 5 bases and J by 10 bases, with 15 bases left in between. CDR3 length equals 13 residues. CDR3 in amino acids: CATSHNDRLEQFF. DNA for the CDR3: TGTGCCACCAGCCACAACGATCGGCTGGAGCAGTTCTTC. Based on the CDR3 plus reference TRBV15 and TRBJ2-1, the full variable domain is DAMVIQNPRYQVTQFGKPVTLSCSQTLNHNVMYWYQQKSSQAPKLLFHYYDKDFNNEADTPDNFQSRRPNTSFCFLDIRSPGLGDTAMYLCATSHNDRLEQFFGPGTRLTVL.

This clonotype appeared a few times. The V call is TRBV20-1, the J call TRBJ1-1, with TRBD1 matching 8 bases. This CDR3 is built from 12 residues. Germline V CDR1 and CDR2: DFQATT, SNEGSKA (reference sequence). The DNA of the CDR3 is TGCACAATTGACAGGGGTTTCACTGAAGCTTTCTTT. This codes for CTIDRGFTEAFF.

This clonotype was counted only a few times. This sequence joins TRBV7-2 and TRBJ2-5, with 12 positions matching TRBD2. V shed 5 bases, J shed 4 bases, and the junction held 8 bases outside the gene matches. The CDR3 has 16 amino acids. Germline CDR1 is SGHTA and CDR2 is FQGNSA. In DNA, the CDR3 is TGTGCCAGCAGCCAGCTAGCGGGAGGGCCCAGAGAGACCCAGTACTTC. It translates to CASSQLAGGPRETQYF.

The CDR3 nucleotides are TGTGCCAGCAGCCTATATTGGGACAGAGGAGATCAAGAGACCCAGTACTTC. Translation gives CASSLYWDRGDQETQYF. The V call is TRBV7-6, the J call TRBJ2-5; 7 bases are shared with TRBD1. Germline V gene sequence: CDR1 SGHVS, CDR2 FNYEAQ. Germline trimming cut 5 bases from V and 2 bases from J; bases unmatched to any gene: 14. The CDR3 contains 17 residues. Based on the CDR3 plus reference TRBV7-6 and TRBJ2-5, the full variable domain is GAGVSQSPRYKVTKRGQDVALRCDPISGHVSLYWYRQALGQGPEFLTYFNYEAQQDKSGLPNDRFSAERPEGSISTLTIQRTEQRDSAMYRCASSLYWDRGDQETQYFGPGTRLLVL.

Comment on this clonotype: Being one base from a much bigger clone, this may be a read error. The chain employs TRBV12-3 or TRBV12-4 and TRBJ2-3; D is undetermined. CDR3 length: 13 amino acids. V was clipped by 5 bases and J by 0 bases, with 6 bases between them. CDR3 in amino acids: CASSETSTDTQYF. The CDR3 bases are TGTGCCAGCAGTGAGACTAGCACAGATACGCAGTATTTT.

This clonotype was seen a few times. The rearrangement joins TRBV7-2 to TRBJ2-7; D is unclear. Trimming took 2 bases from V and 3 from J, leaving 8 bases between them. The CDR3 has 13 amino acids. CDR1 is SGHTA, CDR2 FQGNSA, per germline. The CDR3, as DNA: TGTGCCAGCAGCTTAACTAACTTCTACGAGCAGTACTTC. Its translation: CASSLTNFYEQYF.

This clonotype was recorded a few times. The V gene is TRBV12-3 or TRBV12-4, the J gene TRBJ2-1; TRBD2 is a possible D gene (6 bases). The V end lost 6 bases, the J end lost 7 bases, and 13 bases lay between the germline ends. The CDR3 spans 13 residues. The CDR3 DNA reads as TGTGCCAGCAGGCGGGACTCTGAAAATGAGCAGTTCTTC. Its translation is CASRRDSENEQFF.

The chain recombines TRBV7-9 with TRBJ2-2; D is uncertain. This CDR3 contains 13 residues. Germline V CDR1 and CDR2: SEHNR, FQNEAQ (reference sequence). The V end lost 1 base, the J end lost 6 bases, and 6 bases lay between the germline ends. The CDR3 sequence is CASSLVTPGELFF. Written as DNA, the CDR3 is TGTGCCAGCAGCTTAGTAACCCCCGGGGAGCTGTTTTTT.

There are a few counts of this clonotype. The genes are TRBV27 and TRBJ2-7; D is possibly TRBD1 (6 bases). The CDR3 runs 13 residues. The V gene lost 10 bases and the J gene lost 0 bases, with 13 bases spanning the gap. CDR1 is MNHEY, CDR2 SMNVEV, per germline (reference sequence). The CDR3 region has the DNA TGTGCCACTAGTGGGACAAACTCCTACGAGCAGTACTTC. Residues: CATSGTNSYEQYF.

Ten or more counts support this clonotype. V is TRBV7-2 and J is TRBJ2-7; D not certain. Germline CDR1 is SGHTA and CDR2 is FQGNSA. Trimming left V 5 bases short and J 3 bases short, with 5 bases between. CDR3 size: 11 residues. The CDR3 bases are TGTGCCAGCAGCATGCTCTACGAGCAGTACTTC. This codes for CASSMLYEQYF.

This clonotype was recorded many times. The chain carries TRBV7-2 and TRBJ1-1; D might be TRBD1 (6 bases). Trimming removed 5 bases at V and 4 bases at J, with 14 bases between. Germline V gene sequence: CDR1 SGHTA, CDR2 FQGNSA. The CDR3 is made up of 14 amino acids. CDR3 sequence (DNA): TGTGCCAGCAGCGCGCAAGGGGGGCTCACTGAAGCTTTCTTT. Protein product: CASSAQGGLTEAFF.

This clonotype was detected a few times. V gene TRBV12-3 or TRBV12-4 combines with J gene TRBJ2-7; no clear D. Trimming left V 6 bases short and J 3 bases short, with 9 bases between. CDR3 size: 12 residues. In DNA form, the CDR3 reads TGTGCCAGCAGGAATCAGATCTACGAGCAGTACTTC. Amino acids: CASRNQIYEQYF.

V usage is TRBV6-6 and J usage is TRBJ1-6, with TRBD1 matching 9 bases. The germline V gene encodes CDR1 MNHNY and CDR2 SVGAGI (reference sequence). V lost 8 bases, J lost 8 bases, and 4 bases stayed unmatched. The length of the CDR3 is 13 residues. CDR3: CASQQGADSPLHF. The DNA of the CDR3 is TGTGCCAGCCAACAGGGGGCCGATTCACCCCTCCACTTT.